Following are 17 T cell receptor beta chains from one sample sequenced in a study of blood T cell repertoires in COVID-19. Assay used: immunoSEQ multiplex PCR; TCRdb lists only in-frame clones, some missing. Of tens of thousands of clones listed, roughly 88% are singletons. The sequenced sample was peripheral blood. The receptors were sampled from a woman aged 55-69 years with acute or convalescent COVID-19.

CDR3: CASSEQGVVETQYF. The CDR3 DNA reads as TGTGCCAGCAGTGAACAGGGGGTGGTGGAGACCCAGTACTTC. The chain carries TRBV6-1 and TRBJ2-5; TRBD1 agrees at 7 bases. This CDR3 spans 14 amino acids. V shed 2 bases and J 5 bases; nucleotides not matched to a gene: 5. CDR1 MNHNS and CDR2 SASEGT come from the germline V gene.

The rearrangement joins TRBV27 to TRBJ1-2; D call uncertain. Germline V gene sequence: CDR1 MNHEY, CDR2 SMNVEV (reference sequence). The ends were cut back, 10 bases at V and 4 bases at J, with 16 bases in the middle. This CDR3 region has 13 residues. CDR3 sequence (DNA): TGTGCCAACCCGCCGGGATATCTCTATGGCTACACCTTC. As protein: CANPPGYLYGYTF.

This sequence joins TRBV7-9 and TRBJ1-3, with 8 bases aligning to TRBD1. Trimming cost V 1 base and J 1 base; bases outside gene matches: 9. Germline V gives CDR1 SEHNR, CDR2 FQNEAQ (reference sequence). The CDR3 has 18 residues. DNA for the CDR3: TGTGCCAGCAGCTTAGGCCCCTCACAGGGGGGATCTGGAAACACCATATATTTT. It encodes CASSLGPSQGGSGNTIYF. The whole variable domain, remainder taken from reference TRBV7-9 and TRBJ1-3, is DTGVSQNPRHKITKRGQNVTFRCDPISEHNRLYWYRQTLGQGPEFLTYFQNEAQLEKSRLLSDRFSAERPKGSFSTLEIQRTEQGDSAMYLCASSLGPSQGGSGNTIYFGEGSWLTVV.

This CDR3 is CASSKDGGTARQDTGELFF. The CDR3 nucleotides are TGTGCCAGCAGCAAAGATGGGGGAACAGCACGACAGGACACCGGGGAGCTGTTTTTT. J is TRBJ2-2 and V is TRBV21-1; the table's D call, TRBD1, has no DNA check behind it. TRBV21-1 is a pseudogene segment. This CDR3 has 19 residues.

This clone appeared a single time. The chain joins TRBV4-2 to TRBJ1-5; perhaps TRBD1 as D (5 bases). CDR3 size: 15 residues. V was shortened by 0 bases and J by 8 bases, with 14 bases between the two germline ends. The V gene's germline CDR1 is LGHNA and CDR2 YNFKEQ. DNA of the CDR3: TGTGCCAGCAGCCAAGAAGGGCAGGGTGGTGAGCCCCAGCATTTT. Translating it yields CASSQEGQGGEPQHF.

The rearrangement joins TRBV28 to TRBJ1-4, with 10 nucleotides matching TRBD1. J was trimmed by 7 bases and V by 1 base; bases with no gene match: 3. The CDR3 length is 15 residues. The germline CDR1 and CDR2 sequences are MDHEN and SYDVKM. The CDR3 is CASSLSTGGGEKLFF. Written as DNA, the CDR3 is TGTGCCAGCAGTTTATCGACAGGGGGCGGTGAAAAACTGTTTTTT.

The genes are TRBV18 and TRBJ1-2, with 7 bases fitting TRBD1. Germline CDR1 reads KGHSH; CDR2 reads LQKENI. V was pared by 5 bases and J by 7 bases, with 7 bases of the junction left unmatched. The CDR3 runs 13 residues. The CDR3 DNA follows: TGTGCCAGCTCAGAGGGGGCGCATCGTGGCTACACCTTC. Residues: CASSEGAHRGYTF.

The V call is TRBV7-9, the J call TRBJ2-5; 10 bases align to TRBD1. The length of the CDR3 is 15 residues. CDR1 is SEHNR, CDR2 FQNEAQ, per germline (reference sequence). The J segment lost 2 bases and the V segment lost 5 bases, leaving 5 bases of the junction unmatched. CDR3 residues: CASSLDRGRQETQYF. Here the CDR3 DNA reads TGTGCCAGCAGCCTAGACAGGGGGCGGCAAGAGACCCAGTACTTC.

The CDR3 reads CASSLRGSTDTQYF. The CDR3 nucleotides are TGTGCCAGCAGCCTGCGGGGGAGCACAGATACGCAGTATTTT. The V and J genes are TRBV7-2 and TRBJ2-3, with 7 bases lining up with TRBD2. Trimming at V came to 5 bases and at J to 0 bases, leaving 2 bases not matched to a gene. This CDR3 is 14 amino acids long. CDR1 is SGHTA, CDR2 FQGNSA, per germline.

In the case of this clone: Other DNA sequences in the same sample also yield this CDR3. The chain is built from TRBV6-2 or TRBV6-3 and TRBJ1-2; 8 bases match TRBD1. Germline V gene data show CDR1 as MNHEY and CDR2 as SVGEGT. V was clipped by 0 bases and J by 9 bases; unmatched bases: 9. The CDR3 contains 15 residues. The CDR3 spells CASSYSRGQVLRYTF. The CDR3 nucleotides are TGTGCCAGCAGTTACTCCCGGGGACAGGTTCTGCGCTACACCTTC.

This chain joins TRBV7-2 and TRBJ2-1; 7 bases line up with TRBD2. V lost 2 bases, J lost 7 bases, and 5 bases stayed unmatched. Germline V gives CDR1 SGHTA, CDR2 FQGNSA. There are 14 residues in the CDR3. The CDR3: CASSLLAVLNEQFF. In DNA form, the CDR3 reads TGTGCCAGCAGCTTACTAGCGGTCCTAAATGAGCAGTTCTTC.

The rearrangement uses TRBV28 and TRBJ1-6; 9 positions agree with TRBD1. Per germline, CDR1 MDHEN and CDR2 SYDVKM. This CDR3 has 17 amino acids. After removal of 3 bases from V and 2 bases from J, the junction contained 5 bases not matched to a gene. This CDR3 is CASSFQQGATYNSPLHF. CDR3 in DNA: TGTGCCAGCAGTTTCCAACAGGGGGCGACCTATAATTCACCCCTCCACTTT.

V is TRBV7-8 and J is TRBJ2-7, with D possibly TRBD1 on 6 matching bases. Germline lookup yields CDR1 SGHVS and CDR2 FQNEAQ. The V end was cut by 0 bases, the J end by 4 bases, with 19 bases between. The CDR3 length is 17 residues. CDR3 protein: CASSLATGSTKGYEQYV. CDR3 bases: TGTGCCAGCAGCTTAGCGACAGGATCAACTAAGGGGTACGAGCAGTACGTC.

The chain has TRBV3-1 (or the pseudogene TRBV3-2) and TRBJ1-1, with 8 nucleotides matching TRBD1. V lost 3 bases to trimming and J lost 4 bases; unmatched junction nucleotides: 7. CDR3 length: 15 residues. Germline-derived CDR1 and CDR2 are LGHDT and YNNKEL (reference sequence). CDR3 DNA sequence: TGTGCCAGCAGCCAGAAGACAGGGGTATTCACTGAAGCTTTCTTT. This sequence encodes CASSQKTGVFTEAFF.

V is TRBV6-1 and J is TRBJ1-2; a weak D match, TRBD1 (5 bases). Trimming cost V 5 bases and J 3 bases, with 13 bases left between them. CDR1 is MNHNS and CDR2 is SASEGT in the germline V gene. The CDR3 extends over 14 amino acids. The CDR3 reads CASSYWSGDYGYTF. CDR3 DNA sequence: TGTGCCAGCAGTTATTGGTCGGGGGACTATGGCTACACCTTC.

The gene calls are TRBV3-1 (or the pseudogene TRBV3-2) and TRBJ2-5, with 7 bases identical to TRBD2. Germline lookup yields CDR1 LGHDT and CDR2 YNNKEL (reference sequence). The ends lost 3 bases at V and 1 base at J; junction bases unmatched: 8. This CDR3 has 16 amino acids. The CDR3 spells CASSHWSSGSQETQYF. The CDR3 nucleotides read TGTGCCAGCAGCCACTGGTCTAGCGGCTCCCAAGAGACCCAGTACTTC.

Details on this clone: One junction end disagrees with the germline gene, perhaps due to a read error. The genes are TRBV7-8 and TRBJ1-1, with TRBD1 identical over 7 bases. The CDR3 runs 15 residues. In germline, CDR1 is SGHVS, CDR2 FQNEAQ. CDR3 coding DNA: TGTGCCAGCAGCCTAGCCCGGACAGGCAAAAGGAGAGCTTTCTTT. This gives the protein CASSLARTGKRRAFF. Drawing the rest from reference TRBV7-8 and TRBJ1-1, the complete variable domain is GAGVSQSPRYKVAKRGQDVALRCDPISGHVSLFWYQQALGQGPEFLTYFQNEAQLDKSGLPSDRFFAERPEGSVSTLKIQRTQQEDSAVYLCASSLARTGKRRAFFGQGTRLTVV.